Shown below are 32 T cell receptor beta chains from a single sample sequenced in a study of blood T cell repertoires in COVID-19. Using immunoSEQ multiplex PCR, the repertoire was profiled, and TCRdb retains in-frame clones only, with some absent. The sample gives 210,000 or so clones, 80% to 90% of which show up once; 5.1% is in the top ten. The sequenced sample was peripheral blood. The receptors were gathered from a woman aged 70-85 years with active or convalescent COVID-19.

The rearrangement uses TRBV25-1 and TRBJ2-4; 9 nucleotides line up with TRBD2. V shed 6 bases and J 8 bases; nucleotides not matched to a gene: 8. The CDR3 extends over 14 amino acids. Germline V gives CDR1 MGHDK, CDR2 SYGVNS. In nucleotides, the CDR3 is TGTGCCAGCAGAAGAGCGGGAGGTATGGACATTCAGTACTTC. Protein sequence: CASRRAGGMDIQYF.

The gene calls are TRBV7-2 and TRBJ1-6, with D possibly matching TRBD1 (6 bases). The V end lost 5 bases, the J end lost 6 bases, and 17 bases lay between the germline ends. CDR1 SGHTA and CDR2 FQGNSA come from the germline V gene. This CDR3 is 16 amino acids long. CDR3 amino acids: CASSPGTGTSNSPLHF. The CDR3 DNA reads TGTGCCAGCAGCCCCGGAACCGGGACAAGTAATTCACCCCTCCACTTT.

The V and J genes are TRBV7-2 and TRBJ2-1, with D maybe TRBD2 (5 bases). The V end was cut by 0 bases, the J end by 4 bases, with 13 bases between. CDR3 length: 16 residues. Germline V gene data show CDR1 as SGHTA and CDR2 as FQGNSA. The CDR3 DNA is TGTGCCAGCAGCTTAGCGGGGAGACCTCGTTACAATGAGCAGTTCTTC. Amino acids: CASSLAGRPRYNEQFF.

The chain has TRBV12-3 or TRBV12-4 and TRBJ2-7; TRBD2 matches 7 bases. V shed 7 bases and J 3 bases; nucleotides not matched to a gene: 6. The CDR3 runs to 13 residues. The CDR3 sequence is CASTSSGYYEQYF. DNA of the CDR3: TGTGCCAGCACCTCTAGCGGCTACTACGAGCAGTACTTC.

This chain connects TRBV29-1 to TRBJ2-2, with D perhaps TRBD1 (5 bases). CDR3 length equals 12 residues. Trimming left V 5 bases short and J 7 bases short, with 11 bases between. Germline lookup yields CDR1 SQVTM and CDR2 ANQGSEA. CDR3 residues: CSVLRGSGELFF. The CDR3 DNA reads TGCAGCGTTCTAAGGGGAAGCGGGGAGCTGTTTTTT.

This clone was picked up one time. The V gene is TRBV15, the J gene TRBJ1-3; weak D call: TRBD1 (5 bases). The CDR3 is 14 amino acids. V lost 0 bases, J lost 9 bases, and 12 bases lay in between. Germline CDR1 LNHNV, CDR2 YYDKDF (reference sequence). The CDR3 protein is CATSRDTGRSTIYF. The CDR3 DNA reads as TGTGCCACCAGCAGAGATACAGGAAGGAGCACCATATATTTT. Based on the CDR3 plus reference TRBV15 and TRBJ1-3, the full variable domain is DAMVIQNPRYQVTQFGKPVTLSCSQTLNHNVMYWYQQKSSQAPKLLFHYYDKDFNNEADTPDNFQSRRPNTSFCFLDIRSPGLGDTAMYLCATSRDTGRSTIYFGEGSWLTVV.

The J gene is TRBJ1-5, the V gene TRBV19; no definite D call. Germline-derived CDR1 and CDR2 are LNHDA and SQIVND (reference sequence). This CDR3 contains 13 residues. The V and J ends lost 5 bases and 3 bases respectively, with 8 bases between them. The CDR3 spells CASSSQVNQPQHF. The CDR3 coding sequence is TGTGCCAGTAGTTCCCAGGTCAATCAGCCCCAGCATTTT.

The genes are TRBV6-6 and TRBJ2-7, with a weak D call TRBD2 (6 bases). The CDR3 has 14 amino acids. The germline V gene encodes CDR1 MNHNY and CDR2 SVGAGI (reference sequence). Trimming pared 8 bases from V and 3 bases from J, leaving 17 bases between. The CDR3, as DNA: TGTGCCAGCCAAAGTCCGGGGGTCGGCTACGAGCAGTACTTC. Protein product: CASQSPGVGYEQYF.

The sample holds a few counts of this clone. V is TRBV7-9 and J is TRBJ2-2; 13 bases line up with TRBD2. This CDR3 spans 18 amino acids. V dropped 4 bases and J dropped 6; count of bases not matched to a gene: 11. Germline CDR1 SEHNR, CDR2 FQNEAQ (reference sequence). DNA of the CDR3: TGTGCCAGCAGCTCGCAGATGCGGACTAGCGGGAGACCCGGGGAGCTGTTTTTT. It specifies CASSSQMRTSGRPGELFF. The complete variable domain, with remaining parts taken from reference TRBV7-9 and TRBJ2-2, reads DTGVSQNPRHKITKRGQNVTFRCDPISEHNRLYWYRQTLGQGPEFLTYFQNEAQLEKSRLLSDRFSAERPKGSFSTLEIQRTEQGDSAMYLCASSSQMRTSGRPGELFFGEGSRLTVL.

The CDR3 spells CASRATGEEGYTF. The CDR3 coding sequence is TGTGCCTCCCGAGCCACAGGGGAAGAAGGCTACACCTTC. The chain links TRBV19 to TRBJ1-2; 7 bases are a match to TRBD1. CDR1 is LNHDA, CDR2 SQIVND, per germline (reference sequence). The CDR3 runs to 13 residues. J gave up 8 bases and V 11 bases, and 14 bases lay outside the gene matches.

This chain connects TRBV7-2 to TRBJ1-5; tentatively, D is TRBD1 (6 bases). Deletions cut 1 base from V and 3 bases from J, with 10 bases between. Per the germline V gene, CDR1 is SGHTA and CDR2 is FQGNSA. This CDR3 comprises 15 residues. The CDR3 spells CASSLGDTPNQPQHF. CDR3 sequence (DNA): TGTGCCAGCAGCTTAGGGGACACACCCAATCAGCCCCAGCATTTT.

This chain connects TRBV12-5 to TRBJ2-2; D unresolved. The germline CDR1 and CDR2 sequences are LGHNT and FRNRAP. This CDR3 comprises 14 residues. The CDR3 DNA reads TGTGCGAGCCAAAAGACCCAAGCAGGCGGGGAGCTGTTTTTT. This sequence encodes CASQKTQAGGELFF.

A remark on this clone: The sample has other DNA sequences that encode this CDR3 too. CDR3 sequence (DNA): TGCAGCGTTGGACAGGGCAATCAGCCCCAGCATTTT. It specifies CSVGQGNQPQHF. V gene TRBV29-1 combines with J gene TRBJ1-5, with D perhaps TRBD1 (6 bases). From germline, CDR1 is SQVTM and CDR2 ANQGSEA. The CDR3 loop spans 12 amino acids. V was trimmed by 4 bases and J by 2 bases, leaving 6 bases between them.

This clone was seen just once. The chain links TRBV11-3 to TRBJ1-1; D gene unclear. The CDR3 runs 14 residues. From germline, CDR1 is SGHNT and CDR2 YENEEA. V lost 3 bases and J 2 bases, leaving 10 bases between the germline ends. CDR3 bases: TGTGCCAGCAGCTTGTCGGGAGGTAACACTGAAGCTTTCTTT. Translated, it gives CASSLSGGNTEAFF.

CDR3 amino acids: CASNSRSGLSSYNEQFF. CDR3 coding DNA: TGTGCCAGCAACTCTCGTAGCGGTCTGAGCTCCTACAATGAGCAGTTCTTC. The chain uses TRBV5-4 and TRBJ2-1, with D perhaps matching TRBD2 (6 bases). V lost 6 bases and J lost 0, with 19 bases in between. Germline V gene lookup returns CDR1 SGHNT and CDR2 YYREEE (reference sequence). There are 17 residues in the CDR3.

V is TRBV15 and J is TRBJ1-6; unclear D gene. The CDR3 contains 14 residues. The V gene's germline CDR1 is LNHNV and CDR2 YYDKDF (reference sequence). V was pared by 3 bases and J by 5 bases, with 8 bases between. This chain's CDR3 is CATSRTGNNSPLHF. The CDR3 nucleotides read TGTGCCACCAGCAGGACGGGTAATAATTCACCCCTCCACTTT.

V usage is TRBV12-2 and J usage is TRBJ1-2; the DNA was not used to check the table's D call, TRBD1. TRBV12-2 is a known pseudogene. The CDR3 sequence is 14 residues long. The CDR3 here is CASRLDRGRYGYTF. As DNA, the CDR3 is TGTGCAAGTCGCTTAGACAGGGGTAGGTATGGCTACACCTTC.

The count of this clone is one. The CDR3 protein is CASSHDWHRDYYEQYF. The CDR3 DNA follows: TGTGCCAGCTCACACGATTGGCACCGGGACTACTACGAGCAGTACTTC. This sequence joins TRBV18 and TRBJ2-7, with TRBD2 matching 7 bases. The CDR3 consists of 16 residues. V shed 4 bases and J 3 bases; nucleotides not matched to a gene: 12. Germline CDR1 KGHSH, CDR2 LQKENI.

This clone was recorded once. The chain couples TRBV19 to TRBJ1-4; TRBD1 matches at 11 bases. Germline V CDR1 and CDR2: LNHDA, SQIVND (reference sequence). Losses at the gene ends were 1 base for V and 8 bases for J; bases not matched to a gene: 3. The CDR3 extends over 15 amino acids. The CDR3 DNA is TGTGCCAGTAGTATAGTCGGGACAGGGGGAGAAAAACTGTTTTTT. Residues: CASSIVGTGGEKLFF.

J is TRBJ2-2 and V is TRBV3-1 (or the pseudogene TRBV3-2), with TRBD2 matching 7 bases. The V gene end was trimmed by 4 bases and the J gene end by 1 base; junction bases not matched to a gene: 3. Germline V CDR1 and CDR2: LGHDT, YNNKEL (reference sequence). CDR3 length equals 15 residues. The CDR3 loop is CASSLGGGNTGELFF. The CDR3 region has the DNA TGTGCCAGCAGCCTAGGCGGGGGGAACACCGGGGAGCTGTTTTTT.

The chain uses TRBV7-9 and TRBJ1-2, with 9 bases fitting TRBD1. V was clipped by 3 bases and J by 4 bases; unmatched bases: 6. This CDR3 has 15 amino acids. The germline V gene encodes CDR1 SEHNR and CDR2 FQNEAQ (reference sequence). CDR3 coding DNA: TGTGCCAGCAGCTTTTCGGGACAGGGAGGCTATGGCTACACCTTC. This codes for CASSFSGQGGYGYTF.

The chain joins TRBV12-2 to TRBJ2-7; the DNA was not used to check the table's D call, TRBD1. TRBV12-2 is described as a pseudogene. The CDR3 contains 15 residues. The CDR3 nucleotides are TGTGCAAGTCGCAAGACAGGCCCTCTGTCCTACGAGCAGTACTTC. Amino acids: CASRKTGPLSYEQYF.

This sequence joins TRBV2 and TRBJ1-2; tentative D call: TRBD1 (6 bases). The CDR3 covers 13 residues. Looked up from germline, CDR1 is SNHLY and CDR2 is FYNNEI. V lost 10 bases and J lost 4, with 16 bases in between. CDR3 region: CANRQDWGYGYTF. CDR3 DNA: TGTGCCAACAGACAGGATTGGGGCTATGGCTACACCTTC.

This clone was detected only once. The gene calls are TRBV19 and TRBJ1-4; D might be TRBD1 (6 bases). V shed 1 base and J shed 0 bases, with 12 bases lying between them. The CDR3 runs to 17 residues. Germline assignment: CDR1 LNHDA and CDR2 SQIVND (reference sequence). The CDR3 DNA follows: TGTGCCAGTAGTATAGGGACAGCCGGTGCAACTAATGAAAAACTGTTTTTT. Protein product: CASSIGTAGATNEKLFF. Combining the CDR3 with reference TRBV19 and TRBJ1-4 gives the whole variable domain DGGITQSPKYLFRKEGQNVTLSCEQNLNHDAMYWYRQDPGQGLRLIYYSQIVNDFQKGDIAEGYSVSREKKESFPLTVTSAQKNPTAFYLCASSIGTAGATNEKLFFGSGTQLSVL.

This chain uses TRBV4-1 with TRBJ1-5; 7 bases are a match to TRBD1. The CDR3 sequence is 13 residues long. V lost 4 bases and J lost 9; bases outside the gene matches: 6. CDR1 and CDR2 (germline): MGHRA, YSYEKL. CDR3 region: CASSPSRQGPQHF. CDR3 nucleotide sequence: TGCGCCAGCAGCCCCAGTAGACAGGGGCCCCAGCATTTT.

The chain is built from TRBV21-1 and TRBJ2-1; the table's D call TRBD2 went unverified against the DNA. TRBV21-1 is marked as a pseudogene. The CDR3 spans 20 residues. The CDR3 nucleotides are TGTGCCAGCAGCAAAGGGGCTAGCGGGAGAGTCCAGAGCTCCTACAATGAGCAGTTCTTC. As protein: CASSKGASGRVQSSYNEQFF.

The rearrangement uses TRBV6-2 or TRBV6-3 and TRBJ2-3; TRBD2 matches at 13 bases. Germline assignment: CDR1 MNHEY and CDR2 SVGEGT. CDR3 length: 18 amino acids. Trimming removed 5 bases from V and 13 bases from J; junction bases left unmatched: 21. The DNA for the CDR3 is TGTGCCAGCAGTCACAGGAGACTAGCGGGAGGACGATGGTATCACGAGTATTTT. Protein: CASSHRRLAGGRWYHEYF.

The rearrangement uses TRBV7-2 and TRBJ2-2; D gene ambiguous. The ends were cut back, 1 base at V and 2 bases at J, with 8 bases in the middle. CDR3 length: 15 amino acids. Looked up from germline, CDR1 is SGHTA and CDR2 is FQGNSA. CDR3 DNA: TGTGCCAGCAGCTTAGGGAGTGGAAACACCGGGGAGCTGTTTTTT. This codes for CASSLGSGNTGELFF.

This rearrangement joins TRBV25-1 to TRBJ2-3; TRBD2 matches 8 bases. The trim removed 1 base at V and 0 bases at J, leaving 3 bases unmatched. CDR1 MGHDK and CDR2 SYGVNS come from the germline V gene. The CDR3 contains 16 residues. The CDR3 DNA reads as TGTGCCAGCAGTGAATCTAGCGGGCCTAGCACAGATACGCAGTATTTT. Translating gives CASSESSGPSTDTQYF. Variable domain in full (rest from reference TRBV25-1 and TRBJ2-3): EADIYQTPRYLVIGTGKKITLECSQTMGHDKMYWYQQDPGMELHLIHYSYGVNSTEKGDLSSESTVSRIRTEHFPLTLESARPSHTSQYLCASSESSGPSTDTQYFGPGTRLTVL.

V usage is TRBV9 and J usage is TRBJ2-1; D is perhaps TRBD1 (6 bases). This CDR3 region has 13 residues. Per germline, CDR1 SGDLS and CDR2 YYNGEE. V dropped 3 bases and J dropped 15 bases, with 19 bases sitting between them. CDR3 sequence (DNA): TGTGCCAGCAGCGCGCCCGACAGGTTCGAACGGTTCTTC. Protein: CASSAPDRFERFF.

The V and J genes are TRBV5-1 and TRBJ2-1; TRBD2 aligns across 12 bases. The CDR3 has 14 amino acids. Germline trimming cut 4 bases from V and 7 bases from J; bases unmatched to any gene: 3. Germline assignment: CDR1 SGHRS and CDR2 YFSETQ. The CDR3 sequence is CASSPGTSGNEQFF. CDR3 DNA sequence: TGCGCCAGCAGCCCCGGGACTAGCGGGAATGAGCAGTTCTTC.

The chain has TRBV27 and TRBJ1-1, with D possibly being TRBD1 (5 bases). CDR1 is MNHEY, CDR2 SMNVEV, per germline (reference sequence). There are 14 residues in the CDR3. The germline V and J ends were trimmed by 0 bases and 4 bases, with 9 bases remaining between them. Written as DNA, the CDR3 is TGTGCCAGCAGTTTATCGGGGCTGGGCACTGAAGCTTTCTTT. It translates to CASSLSGLGTEAFF.